The 25 T cell receptor beta chains below all came from one sample that was sequenced in a study of breast tumors, draining lymph nodes, adjacent tissues. Samples came from axillary lymph nodes draining the breast cancer. TCRdb redid the calling of the multiplex PCR reads with MiXCR, one entry per CDR3 protein. The repertoire holds approximately 210,000 distinct CDR3 sequences, with approximately 36% as singletons. Sequenced material: axillary lymph node tissue. The receptors here all came from a female donor with breast cancer. Some clones in this sample may be carry-over from other donors' samples.

A note on this clonotype: A read error may explain this, as a much larger clone is one base away. This sequence joins TRBV18 and TRBJ2-3; D is unclear. From germline, CDR1 is KGHSH and CDR2 LQKENI. There are 15 residues in the CDR3. The CDR3 sequence is CAGSRTRNDADTQYF. The CDR3 region has the DNA TGTGCCGGCTCACGGACCCGAAACGATGCAGATACGCAGTATTTT.

This clonotype was seen ten or more times. The V and J genes are TRBV24-1 and TRBJ1-5, with TRBD1 as a possible D gene (5 bases). V was trimmed by 4 bases and J by 5 bases, leaving 8 bases between them. CDR1 is KGHDR and CDR2 is SFDVKD in the germline V gene. The CDR3 covers 13 residues. The CDR3: CATSEGGYQPQHF. For the CDR3, the DNA is TGTGCCACCAGTGAGGGGGGGTATCAGCCCCAGCATTTT.

This sequence joins TRBV15 and TRBJ2-2; D not certain. This CDR3 comprises 15 residues. Germline CDR1 and CDR2: LNHNV and YYDKDF (reference sequence). Between the trimmed V and J ends, which lost 3 bases and 4 bases, there was a span of 12 bases. The CDR3 coding sequence is TGTGCCACCAGCAGCCCCCGCAGTGGCACCGGGGAGCTGTTTTTT. Translating it yields CATSSPRSGTGELFF. Drawing the rest from reference TRBV15 and TRBJ2-2, the complete variable domain is DAMVIQNPRYQVTQFGKPVTLSCSQTLNHNVMYWYQQKSSQAPKLLFHYYDKDFNNEADTPDNFQSRRPNTSFCFLDIRSPGLGDTAMYLCATSSPRSGTGELFFGEGSRLTVL.

This clonotype was observed a few times. A clone one base away is much larger, so this may be a read error. The rearrangement links TRBV7-9 to TRBJ2-5; TRBD2 is a possible D gene (6 bases). Germline CDR1 and CDR2: SEHNR and FQNEAQ (reference sequence). This CDR3 has 15 residues. CDR3 sequence (DNA): TGTGCCAGCACTCCGAGGCGGGGTAGCGGTGAGACCCAGCACTTC. Its translation is CASTPRRGSGETQHF.

This clonotype was seen ten or more times. The chain couples TRBV7-9 to TRBJ2-6, with D maybe TRBD1 (6 bases). Germline CDR1 and CDR2: SEHNR and FQNEAQ (reference sequence). The V end was cut by 5 bases, the J end by 4 bases, with 21 bases between. This CDR3 spans 18 amino acids. CDR3 residues: CASSPTGGALRGANVLTF. In DNA, the CDR3 is TGTGCCAGCAGCCCGACAGGTGGCGCTTTGAGGGGGGCCAACGTCCTGACTTTC.

V gene TRBV27 combines with J gene TRBJ2-3, with 8 bases that match TRBD1. Germline trimming cut 4 bases from V and 2 bases from J; bases unmatched to any gene: 8. CDR3 length: 16 residues. Germline V CDR1 and CDR2: MNHEY, SMNVEV (reference sequence). CDR3 nucleotides: TGTGCCAGCAGTTACGGGACAGGCCATGCCACAGATACGCAGTATTTT. Residues: CASSYGTGHATDTQYF.

There are many counts of this clonotype. Compared with germline, one end of the junction differs, possibly owing to a read error. The rearrangement links TRBV6-6 to TRBJ2-7, with D perhaps TRBD1 or TRBD2 (6 bases each). The CDR3 length is 14 residues. CDR1 MNHNY and CDR2 SVGAGI come from the germline V gene (reference sequence). The CDR3 sequence: CASSHSGTGREQYF. CDR3 DNA sequence: TGTGCCAGCAGTCACTCGGGTACAGGGAGGGAGCAGTACTTC.

This clonotype was picked up many times. This chain connects TRBV5-6 to TRBJ1-2, with D unresolved. Germline assignment: CDR1 SGHDT and CDR2 YYEEEE. The CDR3 runs 12 residues. Trimming removed 2 bases at V and 7 bases at J, with 9 bases between. The CDR3 loop is CASSFARSGYTF. In nucleotides, the CDR3 is TGTGCCAGCAGCTTTGCCCGCTCTGGCTACACCTTC.

There are many counts of this clonotype. The chain joins TRBV11-2 to TRBJ1-4; D is uncertain. The CDR3 runs 15 residues. From germline, CDR1 is SGHAT and CDR2 FQNNGV. V dropped 5 bases and J dropped 7 bases, with 17 bases sitting between them. In DNA, the CDR3 is TGTGCCAGCAGCCCAATGTCGGGCTTGCCTGAAAAACTGTTTTTT. Translation: CASSPMSGLPEKLFF.

This clonotype was recorded many times. The chain carries TRBV15 and TRBJ2-1, with no clear D. CDR1 is LNHNV and CDR2 is YYDKDF in the germline V gene (reference sequence). There are 14 residues in the CDR3. V was shortened by 1 base and J by 6 bases, with 10 bases between the two germline ends. As DNA, the CDR3 is TGTGCCACCAGCAGAGTAAAATTTGCCAATGAGCAGTTCTTC. It codes for CATSRVKFANEQFF.

The rearrangement uses TRBV18 and TRBJ1-5; D is unresolved. Trimming took off 2 bases at V and 4 bases at J, with 9 bases between the two ends. CDR1 is KGHSH, CDR2 LQKENI, per germline. CDR3 size: 14 residues. CDR3 loop: CASSPGPVNQPQHF. The CDR3 DNA is TGTGCCAGCTCACCAGGGCCAGTAAATCAGCCCCAGCATTTT.

V and J are TRBV19 and TRBJ2-1; 9 bases match TRBD2. V trimming: 8 bases; J trimming: 8 bases; junction bases outside the gene matches: 19. The CDR3 is 17 residues long. CDR1 and CDR2 (germline): LNHDA, SQIVND (reference sequence). CDR3 coding DNA: TGTGCCAGTGCCCCACGGGGGTCTAGCGGGGAGCGGGATGAGCAGTTCTTC. The encoded protein is CASAPRGSSGERDEQFF. Full variable domain (rest looked up from reference TRBV19 and TRBJ2-1): DGGITQSPKYLFRKEGQNVTLSCEQNLNHDAMYWYRQDPGQGLRLIYYSQIVNDFQKGDIAEGYSVSREKKESFPLTVTSAQKNPTAFYLCASAPRGSSGERDEQFFGPGTRLTVL.

There are many counts of this clonotype. The rearrangement joins TRBV9 to TRBJ2-1, with TRBD2 matching 9 bases. The V gene's germline CDR1 is SGDLS and CDR2 YYNGEE. The V and J ends lost 0 bases and 9 bases, in that order; junction bases with no gene match: 10. The CDR3 is 16 amino acids. The CDR3: CASSVGPSGIGGEQFF. The CDR3, as DNA: TGTGCCAGCAGCGTAGGTCCTAGCGGGATAGGTGGTGAGCAGTTCTTC.

A note on this clonotype: A much bigger clone sits one base away, suggesting this may be a read error. The chain couples TRBV9 to TRBJ1-3; D gene unclear. Germline CDR1 is SGDLS and CDR2 is YYNGEE. The CDR3 sequence is 15 residues long. CDR3 sequence: CASSVEIASGNTTYF. DNA for the CDR3: TGTGCCAGCAGCGTAGAAATCGCCTCTGGAAACACCACATATTTT. Combining the CDR3 with reference TRBV9 and TRBJ1-3 gives the whole variable domain DSGVTQTPKHLITATGQRVTLRCSPRSGDLSVYWYQQSLDQGLQFLIQYYNGEERAKGNILERFSAQQFPDLHSELNLSSLELGDSALYFCASSVEIASGNTTYFGEGSWLTVV.

The chain uses TRBV5-4 and TRBJ2-5; TRBD2 might be the D (6 bases). The V end lost 3 bases, the J end lost 4 bases, and 13 bases lay between the germline ends. Germline CDR1 is SGHNT and CDR2 is YYREEE (reference sequence). The CDR3 consists of 14 residues. Here the CDR3 reads CASSSTGGPETQYF. DNA of the CDR3: TGTGCCAGCAGCTCTACCGGGGGACCAGAGACCCAGTACTTC.

Of note for this clonotype: Lacking the conserved final phenylalanine or tryptophan, this CDR3 likely reflects a read error. The limits of the CDR3 on the DNA are not certain, so only TCRdb's listed CDR3 is given. J is TRBJ2-7 and V is TRBV2; TRBD1 reflects the table's D call only, with no check against the DNA. The CDR3 length equals 13 residues, ends included. From germline, CDR1 is SNHLY and CDR2 FYNNEI. The CDR3 loop reads CASSAGRGQVEYS.

Worth noting for this clonotype: Given the absence of the conserved phenylalanine or tryptophan at the CDR3 end, a read error is likely. The limits of the CDR3 on the DNA are not certain, so only TCRdb's listed CDR3 is given. The chain couples TRBV29-1 to TRBJ2-2; the table's D call TRBD1 went unverified against the DNA. The germline gives CDR1 SQVTM, CDR2 ANQGSEA. The CDR3 has 12 residues if both end residues are counted. The chain's CDR3 is CSVRENTGELFG.

This clonotype was counted between two and nine times. This rearrangement joins TRBV3-1 to TRBJ2-1, with D possibly TRBD1 on 5 matching bases. With 4 bases removed from V and 3 bases from J, the gap between germline ends came to 13 bases. CDR3 size: 15 residues. The V gene's germline CDR1 is LGHDT and CDR2 YNNKEL (reference sequence). The CDR3 sequence is CASSPSDRSYNEQFF. Written as DNA, the CDR3 is TGTGCCAGCAGCCCTTCCGACAGAAGCTACAATGAGCAGTTCTTC.

The chain is built from TRBV20-1 and TRBJ2-7; D may match TRBD1 or TRBD2 (5 bases each). The V and J ends lost 6 bases and 4 bases respectively, with 13 bases between them. Per the germline V gene, CDR1 is DFQATT and CDR2 is SNEGSKA (reference sequence). This CDR3 has 12 residues. CDR3 protein: CSAQGPTYEQYF. DNA for the CDR3: TGCAGTGCCCAGGGACCCACTTACGAGCAGTACTTC.

The chain is built from TRBV10-3 and TRBJ1-6; 7 positions match TRBD1. V gave up 2 bases and J gave up 0 bases; unmatched junction bases: 4. The CDR3 runs to 17 residues. CDR1 ENHRY and CDR2 SYGVKD come from the germline V gene. Here the CDR3 DNA reads TGTGCCATCAGTGAGGTACAGGGGATCTCCTATAATTCACCCCTCCACTTT. Residues: CAISEVQGISYNSPLHF.

Notes on this clonotype: A much larger clone is a single base away; this may be a read error. The chain uses TRBV11-2 and TRBJ2-1; D is uncertain. This CDR3 is built from 13 residues. The V gene's germline CDR1 is SGHAT and CDR2 FQNNGV. The CDR3 region is CASSLFVGNKQFF. In nucleotides, the CDR3 is TGTGCCAGCAGCTTATTCGTTGGCAATAAGCAGTTCTTC.

This clonotype was counted ten times or more. The chain joins TRBV6-5 to TRBJ2-5; possibly TRBD2 for D (5 bases). CDR3 length: 14 residues. The germline V gene encodes CDR1 MNHEY and CDR2 SVGAGI. Trimming stripped 2 bases from V and 1 base from J, with 8 bases between. The CDR3 nucleotides read TGTGCCAGCAGTTACACGAGGGTCCAAGAGACCCAGTACTTC. This gives the protein CASSYTRVQETQYF.

This clonotype was seen repeatedly, ten times or more. The chain recombines TRBV7-6 with TRBJ2-2; TRBD2 matches at 10 bases. The CDR3 loop spans 19 amino acids. Germline V gives CDR1 SGHVS, CDR2 FNYEAQ. V was clipped by 6 bases and J by 2 bases; unmatched bases: 15. CDR3 region: CASSQLHLAGAPNTGELFF. CDR3 coding DNA: TGTGCCAGCAGTCAACTTCATCTAGCGGGGGCCCCAAACACCGGGGAGCTGTTTTTT.

V usage is TRBV24-1 and J usage is TRBJ2-3; D gene uncertain. Per germline, CDR1 KGHDR and CDR2 SFDVKD. The CDR3 is 14 residues long. Trimming took 4 bases from V and 4 from J, leaving 11 bases between them. The CDR3 loop reads CATSERQAADTQYF. The CDR3 DNA follows: TGTGCCACCAGTGAAAGGCAGGCCGCAGATACGCAGTATTTT.

This clonotype was seen repeatedly, ten times or more. V and J are TRBV7-9 and TRBJ2-5, with TRBD2 matching 9 bases. From germline, CDR1 is SEHNR and CDR2 FQNEAQ (reference sequence). The CDR3 runs 16 residues. Trimming took 5 bases from V and 4 from J; bases not matched to a gene: 11. The CDR3 region has the DNA TGTGCCAGCAGCCGAACAATAGCGGGAGTCGGAGAGACCCAGTACTTC. It is translated as CASSRTIAGVGETQYF.